The clone carrying this TCR beta chain was counted ten times or more. The sample is drawn from a study of T-cell reconstitution after alpha-beta-depleted transplantation in children. Looked up from germline, CDR1 is ENHRY and CDR2 is SYGVKD. CDR3 length equals 16 residues. Trimming shortened V by 1 base and J by 1 base, and 14 bases separated the two germline ends. Construction of the TCRbeta library involved unique molecular identifiers. MiXCR was run by TCRdb on the PCR reads, yielding one entry per CDR3 protein. Of around 200,000 distinct CDR3 sequences listed, about 6.4% are singletons. The gene calls are TRBV10-3 and TRBJ2-7; D possibly corresponds to TRBD1 (6 bases). The origin of this receptor is a human donor who donated a stem cell graft to a child with Wiskott-Aldrich syndrome. The input for sequencing was PBMCs from the stem cell graft donor, taken from the stem cell graft. The CDR3 DNA follows: TGTGCCATCAGTGAGTATGCCAGGGGATTGTCCTACGAGCAGTACTTC. Amino acid sequence: CAISEYARGLSYEQYF.